Listed here is a single T cell receptor beta chain. Authors' analysis steps: Cell counts per sample came from amplifying reference gene primers. TCRdb's table, derived via immunoSEQ multiplex PCR, lists solely in-frame clones and lacks some. The V and J calls and clone size come from that table; D and trimming were worked out from the DNA. The repertoire holds around 180,000 clones, with over 65% as singletons. These data originate in a study of blood T cell repertoires in COVID-19. Background on the study: The samples span acute and convalescent COVID-19 from the United States, Italy and Spain. In each case, the material was cDNA or gDNA derived from T cells, B-cell-depleted T cells, or PBMCs.

The germline V gene encodes CDR1 LGHNT and CDR2 FRNRAP. CDR3 size: 13 residues. Trimming shortened V by 2 bases and J by 5 bases, and 9 bases separated the two germline ends. The sequencing sample was made of peripheral blood. The chain is built from TRBV12-5 and TRBJ1-1, with no clear D. The sequence derives from a woman of 80 years or more with acute or convalescent COVID-19. For the CDR3, the DNA is TGTGCTAGTGGTTTGAACGGAGAGACTGAAGCTTTCTTT. This codes for CASGLNGETEAFF.